Below, 32 T cell receptor beta chains from the same sample are listed, as sequenced in a study of monozygotic twins with inflammatory bowel disease. TCRdb reworked the 5' RACE reads into one entry per CDR3 protein, no DNA. The listing contains just over 300,000 distinct CDR3 sequences. Sample: blood. The receptors here all came from a human donor with ulcerative colitis or Crohn's disease, or a healthy co-twin of an affected twin (not recorded which).

J is TRBJ1-1 and V is TRBV5-1; TCRdb names TRBD1, which stays unverified in the absence of DNA. This CDR3 region has 13 residues. Germline CDR1 SGHRS, CDR2 YFSETQ. The CDR3: CASKWGENTEAFF.

This chain links TRBV20-1 with TRBJ1-1; TCRdb's D call, TRBD1, is unchecked because there is no DNA. This CDR3 comprises 14 residues. Per germline, CDR1 DFQATT and CDR2 SNEGSKA (reference sequence). The CDR3 loop reads CSAPRTGMRTEAFF.

The genes are TRBV10-3 and TRBJ2-1; TCRdb's assignment of TRBD2 cannot be checked, as there is no DNA. The CDR3 length is 16 residues. Germline V CDR1 and CDR2: ENHRY, SYGVKD. The CDR3 sequence: CAISESAGVGYNEQFF.

V is TRBV6-2 or TRBV6-3 and J is TRBJ1-5. CDR3 length: 16 amino acids. The V gene's germline CDR1 is MNHEY and CDR2 SVGEGT. This CDR3 reads CASTPTKVRRNQPQHF.

The chain uses TRBV24-1 and TRBJ2-3; TCRdb's assignment of TRBD2 cannot be checked, as there is no DNA. The CDR3 has 16 amino acids. The V gene's germline CDR1 is KGHDR and CDR2 SFDVKD. CDR3 in amino acids: CATSGWTSGHTDTQYF.

The chain recombines TRBV4-3 with TRBJ2-7; lacking DNA, the TRBD1 call made by TCRdb goes unchecked. This CDR3 has 15 residues. CDR1 and CDR2 from the germline V gene are LGHNA and YSLEER. The CDR3 loop is CASSQDRAALYEQYF.

This sequence joins TRBV12-3 or TRBV12-4 and TRBJ2-7; TCRdb returns TRBD1, unconfirmable since there is no DNA. CDR3 length: 15 amino acids. CDR3 loop: CASSLTGAGAYEQYF.

This chain connects TRBV28 to TRBJ1-5. The CDR3 is made up of 18 amino acids. CDR1 and CDR2 (germline): MDHEN, SYDVKM. This chain's CDR3 is CASRADRLPLIRNQPQHF. Using reference TRBV28 and TRBJ1-5 for the parts outside the CDR3, the full variable domain is DVKVTQSSRYLVKRTGEKVFLECVQDMDHENMFWYRQDPGLGLRLIYFSYDVKMKEKGDIPEGYSVSREKKERFSLILESASTNQTSMYLCASRADRLPLIRNQPQHFGDGTRLSIL.

This CDR3 is CSVGTAGGNEKLFF. The genes are TRBV29-1 and TRBJ1-4. CDR1 and CDR2 from the germline V gene are SQVTM and ANQGSEA. The CDR3 sequence is 14 residues long.

V gene TRBV5-1 combines with J gene TRBJ2-7; TCRdb's D gene call, TRBD2, goes unchecked for lack of DNA. The CDR3 consists of 14 residues. CDR1 and CDR2 (germline): SGHRS, YFSETQ. The CDR3: CASSQSGLTYEQYF.

The chain couples TRBV4-2 to TRBJ2-3. The CDR3 length is 17 residues. Germline V gene sequence: CDR1 LGHNA, CDR2 YNFKEQ. This CDR3 reads CASSQDGTASSTDTQYF.

The CDR3 spells CASSLDPPGQVSNEQFF. This chain links TRBV7-6 with TRBJ2-1; TCRdb gives TRBD1 as the D gene, but with no DNA this cannot be confirmed. The CDR3 totals 17 residues. The germline gives CDR1 SGHVS, CDR2 FNYEAQ. The whole variable domain, filled in from reference TRBV7-6 and TRBJ2-1, reads GAGVSQSPRYKVTKRGQDVALRCDPISGHVSLYWYRQALGQGPEFLTYFNYEAQQDKSGLPNDRFSAERPEGSISTLTIQRTEQRDSAMYRCASSLDPPGQVSNEQFFGPGTRLTVL.

V gene TRBV5-1 combines with J gene TRBJ2-4; TCRdb designates TRBD1, a call that cannot be tested without DNA. The CDR3 spans 16 residues. Germline V CDR1 and CDR2: SGHRS, YFSETQ. CDR3 amino acids: CASSGGTALAKNMQYF.

The chain links TRBV9 to TRBJ2-1; the D gene TCRdb calls, TRBD1, cannot be checked with no DNA. The length of the CDR3 is 16 residues. The germline gives CDR1 SGDLS, CDR2 YYNGEE. The CDR3 sequence is CASSARDVGFYNEQFF.

The chain couples TRBV5-5 to TRBJ1-1; no DNA is available, so the TRBD1 call from TCRdb remains unchecked. Per germline, CDR1 SGHKS and CDR2 YYEKEE (reference sequence). The CDR3 contains 16 residues. CDR3 region: CASSLRGPRGNTEAFF.

The chain joins TRBV6-1 to TRBJ2-1. In germline, CDR1 is MNHNS, CDR2 SASEGT. The CDR3 totals 15 residues. CDR3 residues: CASSEVPNPYNEQFF.

The V call is TRBV6-2 or TRBV6-3, the J call TRBJ1-5. The CDR3 is made up of 17 amino acids. Germline lookup yields CDR1 MNHEY and CDR2 SVGEGT. The CDR3: CASSHAYREYSNQPQHF.

The chain links TRBV12-3 or TRBV12-4 to TRBJ1-2; TCRdb calls TRBD1, which cannot be checked without DNA. There are 16 residues in the CDR3. CDR3 in amino acids: CASSLGRGNVVYGYTF.

The V gene is TRBV19, the J gene TRBJ2-1; the D gene TCRdb calls, TRBD2, cannot be checked with no DNA. Per germline, CDR1 LNHDA and CDR2 SQIVND (reference sequence). There are 11 residues in the CDR3. This CDR3 is CASSQGLKQFF.

CDR3 loop: CASNPGDSYEQYF. This chain links TRBV6-1 with TRBJ2-7. Germline V gene data show CDR1 as MNHNS and CDR2 as SASEGT. This CDR3 contains 13 residues.

The chain uses TRBV13 and TRBJ2-7. Per germline, CDR1 PRHDT and CDR2 FYEKMQ (reference sequence). CDR3 length: 12 amino acids. CDR3 loop: CASSFGESEQYF.

The chain joins TRBV2 to TRBJ1-5; TCRdb indicates TRBD1, and absent DNA this call remains unverified. Germline-derived CDR1 and CDR2 are SNHLY and FYNNEI. The CDR3 totals 12 residues. This chain's CDR3 is CASMDTNQPQHF.

This chain's CDR3 is CSALQSRAKQETQYF. This rearrangement joins TRBV20-1 to TRBJ2-5; TCRdb lists TRBD2, though no DNA is available to test this call. The CDR3 has 15 amino acids. CDR1 and CDR2 from the germline V gene are DFQATT and SNEGSKA (reference sequence).

This chain joins TRBV5-1 and TRBJ2-1. CDR1 is SGHRS, CDR2 YFSETQ, per germline. This CDR3 is 12 amino acids long. The CDR3 spells CASSLVVTEQFF.

The chain has TRBV12-3 or TRBV12-4 and TRBJ2-6. This CDR3 contains 12 residues. The CDR3 region is CASKYGANVLTF.

The chain uses TRBV5-1 and TRBJ2-5; TCRdb designates TRBD1, a call that cannot be tested without DNA. CDR3 size: 16 residues. Per germline, CDR1 SGHRS and CDR2 YFSETQ. CDR3 residues: CASSQGGQGAQETQYF.

The CDR3 spells CASSYPAGTHPRPGELFF. This chain joins TRBV6-2 or TRBV6-3 and TRBJ2-2; TCRdb calls TRBD1, which cannot be checked without DNA. The CDR3 has 18 residues. From germline, CDR1 is MNHEY and CDR2 SVGEGT.

This chain connects TRBV12-3 or TRBV12-4 to TRBJ2-7; TCRdb picks TRBD1, but there is no DNA to check that call. The CDR3 covers 16 residues. CDR3 sequence reads: CASSYGQGPLIYEQYF.

The V and J genes are TRBV28 and TRBJ1-1. Germline lookup yields CDR1 MDHEN and CDR2 SYDVKM. CDR3 length: 20 amino acids. The CDR3 sequence: CASSRYYWGGARQENTEAFF.

The rearrangement uses TRBV19 and TRBJ1-1; checking the TCRdb D call of TRBD1 is not possible without DNA. In germline, CDR1 is LNHDA, CDR2 SQIVND (reference sequence). The CDR3 has 14 residues. This CDR3 is CASSILQGVTEAFF.

This chain joins TRBV11-2 and TRBJ2-5. Germline CDR1 reads SGHAT; CDR2 reads FQNNGV. This CDR3 spans 11 amino acids. The CDR3 reads CASSYSKPQYF.

This sequence joins TRBV7-9 and TRBJ2-7; the D gene TCRdb calls, TRBD1, cannot be checked with no DNA. In germline, CDR1 is SEHNR, CDR2 FQNEAQ (reference sequence). This CDR3 region has 14 residues. This chain's CDR3 is CASSTGTATYEQYF.